The rows below give T cell receptor beta chains drawn from one sample of a study of blood T cells in healthy people across ages. MiXCR, run by TCRdb on the 5' RACE reads, gives a single entry per CDR3 protein. The sample consists of some 1,000,000 distinct CDR3 sequences, 20% to 25% of them appearing once. These data were also reused for a study on T cells of mothers and their children.

The sequencing sample was made of blood. The receptors shown here come from a girl aged 2 to 10 in good health. The CDR3 runs from the conserved cysteine through the conserved F or W. The D gene is left open where the match is weak. The size entry is marked missing in some rows and otherwise reads once, few, many or a size class.

J gene,D gene,clone size,V gene,CDR3 DNA,CDR3 protein
TRBJ2-1,TRBD2,NA,TRBV12-3/TRBV12-4,TGTGCCAGCAGTTTCAGACTAGCGGAGCGATACAATGAGCAGTTCTTC,CASSFRLAERYNEQFF
TRBJ2-1,NA,once,TRBV2,TGTGCCAGCAAGTCGGAACCCTACAATGAGCAGTTCTTC,CASKSEPYNEQFF
TRBJ1-2,NA,NA,TRBV5-4,TGTGCCAGCAGCCCGGAGACAAATAACTATGGCTACACCTTC,CASSPETNNYGYTF
TRBJ1-4,NA,few,TRBV7-9,TGTGCCAGCAGCTTCAAACGGGATGGAAATGAAAAACTGTTTTTT,CASSFKRDGNEKLFF
TRBJ1-4,NA,NA,TRBV4-1,TGCGCCAGCAGCCAAGACCTCGGCAGGGAACTGGACAAACTGTTTTTT,CASSQDLGRELDKLFF
TRBJ2-7,NA,NA,TRBV20-1,TGCAGTGCTAGAGCTCGCCTAGTCTGGGAGCAGTACTTC,CSARARLVWEQYF
TRBJ2-7,NA,few,TRBV12-3/TRBV12-4,TGTGCCAGCAGTTTCGGACAGTACGAGCAGTACTTC,CASSFGQYEQYF
TRBJ1-1,NA,NA,TRBV10-3,TGTGCCATCAGGACCGGGACGGAGAACACTGAAGCTTTCTTT,CAIRTGTENTEAFF
TRBJ1-2,TRBD1,once,TRBV6-5,TGTGCCAGCAGCTCCGGGACAGTGAAGGGCTACACCTTC,CASSSGTVKGYTF
TRBJ2-3,NA,many,TRBV7-9,TGTGCCAGCAGCTCGGGAGCAGATACGCAGTATTTT,CASSSGADTQYF
TRBJ2-5,NA,few,TRBV6-6,TGTGCCAGCACTTTTACTAGCTCAGGCCAAGAGACCCAGTACTTC,CASTFTSSGQETQYF
TRBJ1-4,NA,few,TRBV18,TGTGCCAGCTCACCTCAACTGGATGAAAAACTGTTTTTT,CASSPQLDEKLFF
TRBJ2-3,NA,few,TRBV12-3/TRBV12-4,TGTGCCAGCAGCTTTGGGACGGCCTCCACAGATACGCAGTATTTT,CASSFGTASTDTQYF
TRBJ2-7,TRBD1,few,TRBV4-3,TGCGCCAGCAGCCCCCGGCTCCCCGGGACAGGGTATGCCTACGAGCAGTACTTC,CASSPRLPGTGYAYEQYF
TRBJ2-5,NA,NA,TRBV2,TGTGCCAGCAGTGACTTTCGGATGCAAGAGACCCAGTACTTC,CASSDFRMQETQYF